The rows below give T cell receptor beta chains drawn from one sample of a study of Tregs in tolerant kidney transplant recipients. Sequencing used immunoSEQ multiplex PCR; TCRdb keeps in-frame clones, though not all of them. Found here are fewer than 150,000 clones, 85% to 95% of them singletons; the top ten hold around 0.58%. What was sequenced was CD4+ T cells from blood. All receptors come from a human donor in good health. The CDR3 runs from the conserved cysteine through the conserved F or W. Fields, in order: D gene, V gene, clone size, J gene, CDR3 protein, CDR3 DNA. A D gene is named only where the DNA matches it firmly. Size values are once, few and many counts, or a class for expanded clones, and some rows have none.

>-|TRBV5-1|-|TRBJ2-3
CASSLRGAVGVSSTDTQYF
TGCGCCAGCAGCCTACGGGGGGCCGTAGGAGTTTCTAGCACAGATACGCAGTATTTT
>TRBD1|TRBV5-1|-|TRBJ1-5
CASSLTTGDSNQPQHF
TGCGCCAGCAGCTTGACGACAGGGGATAGCAATCAGCCCCAGCATTTT
>TRBD2|TRBV30|-|TRBJ2-7
CAWSPPTSGSYEQYF
TGTGCCTGGAGTCCCCCGACTAGCGGGTCCTACGAGCAGTACTTC
>-|TRBV4-2|-|TRBJ1-4
CASSQRREGEKLFF
TGTGCCAGCAGCCAACGCAGGGAGGGTGAAAAACTGTTTTTT
>-|TRBV5-1|-|TRBJ1-2
CASSPGVTAQGGYTF
TGCGCCAGCAGCCCGGGAGTAACAGCTCAGGGTGGCTACACCTTC
>-|TRBV11-2|-|TRBJ2-3
CASSLVGTPLRADTQYF
TGTGCCAGCAGCTTAGTTGGGACTCCCTTGAGAGCAGATACGCAGTATTTT
>TRBD2|TRBV9|-|TRBJ2-2
CASSPLWSGRFTGELFF
TGTGCCAGCAGCCCGCTGTGGAGCGGGAGATTCACCGGGGAGCTGTTTTTT
>-|TRBV6-1|-|TRBJ1-2
CASSEAGGRNYGYTF
TGTGCCAGCAGTGAAGCTGGGGGGCGCAACTATGGCTACACCTTC
>-|TRBV2|-|TRBJ2-7
CASTLSYEQYF
TGTGCCAGCACCCTATCATACGAGCAGTACTTC
>-|TRBV10-3|-|TRBJ2-3
CAISESKGPTDTQYF
TGTGCCATCAGTGAGTCGAAGGGCCCCACAGATACGCAGTATTTT
>TRBD1|TRBV6-5|-|TRBJ2-1
CASSLTRTGRQTEQFF
TGTGCCAGCAGTTTGACTAGGACAGGGAGGCAAACTGAGCAGTTCTTC
>TRBD1|TRBV10-3|-|TRBJ1-5
CAISEWGGQENQPQHF
TGTGCCATCAGTGAGTGGGGTGGACAGGAGAATCAGCCCCAGCATTTT
>TRBD1|TRBV7-9|-|TRBJ2-7
CASSSTGKDIAGQYF
TGTGCCAGCAGCTCGACAGGGAAGGACATCGCCGGGCAGTACTTC
>-|TRBV2|-|TRBJ2-5
CASSEFETQYF
TGTGCCAGCAGTGAATTTGAGACCCAGTACTTC
>-|TRBV29-1|-|TRBJ2-2
CSVAGVLRTGELFF
TGCAGCGTTGCGGGGGTGTTAAGGACCGGGGAGCTGTTTTTT
>-|TRBV30|-|TRBJ1-4
CAWSAQHTTNEKLFF
TGTGCCTGGAGTGCCCAGCATACAACTAATGAAAAACTGTTTTTT
>TRBD2|TRBV6-1|-|TRBJ2-7
CASSLSGGGYEQYF
TGTGCCAGCAGTCTTAGCGGGGGTGGCTACGAGCAGTACTTC
>-|TRBV6-4|-|TRBJ1-2
CASSDWVNGYTF
TGTGCCAGCAGTGACTGGGTAAACGGCTACACCTTC
>TRBD1|TRBV2|few|TRBJ1-6
CASRQGQLSPLHF
TGTGCCAGCCGACAGGGTCAACTTTCACCCCTCCACTTT
>-|TRBV2|-|TRBJ1-5
CASSERSDNQPQHF
TGTGCCAGCAGTGAAAGGTCAGACAATCAGCCCCAGCATTTT
>TRBD1|TRBV5-4|-|TRBJ2-5
CASGTVRGGETQYF
TGTGCCAGCGGGACAGTGAGGGGTGGAGAGACCCAGTACTTC
>TRBD2|TRBV19|-|TRBJ2-7
CASSPLAGVPYEQYF
TGTGCCAGTAGTCCCCTAGCGGGAGTTCCCTACGAGCAGTACTTC